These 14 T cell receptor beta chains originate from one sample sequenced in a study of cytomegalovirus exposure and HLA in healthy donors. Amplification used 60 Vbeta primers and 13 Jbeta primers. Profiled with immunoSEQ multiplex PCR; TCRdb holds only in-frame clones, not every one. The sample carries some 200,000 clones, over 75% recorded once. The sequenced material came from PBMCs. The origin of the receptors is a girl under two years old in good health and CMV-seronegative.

CDR3 in amino acids: CASSQEQTSSYEQYF. Here the CDR3 DNA reads TGTGCCAGCAGCCAAGAGCAGACTAGCTCCTACGAGCAGTACTTC. The V call is TRBV4-2, the J call TRBJ2-7; TRBD2 is a possible D gene (6 bases). V dropped 0 bases and J dropped 0 bases, with 9 bases sitting between them. The length of the CDR3 is 15 residues. Per the germline V gene, CDR1 is LGHNA and CDR2 is YNFKEQ.

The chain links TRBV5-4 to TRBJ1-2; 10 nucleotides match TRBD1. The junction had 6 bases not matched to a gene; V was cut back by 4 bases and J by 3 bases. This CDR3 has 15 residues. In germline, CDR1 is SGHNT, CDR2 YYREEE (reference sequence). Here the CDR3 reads CASSQRTGGHYGYTF. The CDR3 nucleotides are TGTGCCAGCAGCCAACGGACAGGGGGGCACTATGGCTACACCTTC. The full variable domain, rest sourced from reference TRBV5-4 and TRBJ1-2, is ETGVTQSPTHLIKTRGQQVTLRCSSQSGHNTVSWYQQALGQGPQFIFQYYREEENGRGNFPPRFSGLQFPNYSSELNVNALELDDSALYLCASSQRTGGHYGYTFGSGTRLTVV.

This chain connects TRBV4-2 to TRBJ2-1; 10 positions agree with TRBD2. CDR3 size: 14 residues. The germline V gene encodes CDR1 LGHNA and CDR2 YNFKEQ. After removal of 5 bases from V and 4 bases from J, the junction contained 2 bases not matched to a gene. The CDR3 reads CASSGLAAYNEQFF. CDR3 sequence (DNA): TGTGCCAGCAGCGGACTAGCGGCTTACAATGAGCAGTTCTTC.

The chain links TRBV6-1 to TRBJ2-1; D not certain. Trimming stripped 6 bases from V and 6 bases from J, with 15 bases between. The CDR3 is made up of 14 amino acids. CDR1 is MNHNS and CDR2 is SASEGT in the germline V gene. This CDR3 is CASREKYLFNEQFF. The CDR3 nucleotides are TGTGCCAGCAGGGAGAAATACCTATTCAATGAGCAGTTCTTC.

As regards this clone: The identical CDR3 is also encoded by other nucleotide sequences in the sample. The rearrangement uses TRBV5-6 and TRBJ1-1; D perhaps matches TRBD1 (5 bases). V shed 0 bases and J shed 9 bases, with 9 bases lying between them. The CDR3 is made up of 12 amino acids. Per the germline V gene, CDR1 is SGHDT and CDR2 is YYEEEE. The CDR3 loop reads CASSLERGKAFF. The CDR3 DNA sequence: TGTGCCAGCAGCTTGGAACGGGGGAAAGCTTTCTTT.

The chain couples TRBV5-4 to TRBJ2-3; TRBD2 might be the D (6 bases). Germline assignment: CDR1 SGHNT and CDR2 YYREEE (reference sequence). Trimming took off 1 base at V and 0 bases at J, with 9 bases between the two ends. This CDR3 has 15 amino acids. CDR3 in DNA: TGTGCCAGCAGCTTGTCCGGGGGAAGCACAGATACGCAGTATTTT. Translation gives CASSLSGGSTDTQYF.

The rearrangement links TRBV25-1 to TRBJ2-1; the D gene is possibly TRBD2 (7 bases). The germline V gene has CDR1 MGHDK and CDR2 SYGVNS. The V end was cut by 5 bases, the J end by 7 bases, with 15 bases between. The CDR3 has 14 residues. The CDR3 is CASSPQRGGNEQFF. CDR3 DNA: TGTGCCAGCAGTCCCCAAAGGGGGGGTAATGAGCAGTTCTTC.

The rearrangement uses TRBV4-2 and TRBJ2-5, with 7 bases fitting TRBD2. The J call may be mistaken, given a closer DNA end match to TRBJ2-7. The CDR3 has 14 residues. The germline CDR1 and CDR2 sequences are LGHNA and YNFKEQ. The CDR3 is CASSQSGIVYEQYF. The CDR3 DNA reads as TGTGCCAGCAGCCAAAGCGGGATTGTGTACGAGCAGTACTTC.

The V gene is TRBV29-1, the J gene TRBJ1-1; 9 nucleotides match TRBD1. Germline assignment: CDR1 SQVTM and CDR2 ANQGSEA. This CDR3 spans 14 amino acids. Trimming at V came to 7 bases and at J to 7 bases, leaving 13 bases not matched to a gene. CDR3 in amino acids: CSAAPGTGKGEAFF. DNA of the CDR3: TGCAGCGCTGCCCCAGGGACAGGGAAGGGTGAAGCTTTCTTT.

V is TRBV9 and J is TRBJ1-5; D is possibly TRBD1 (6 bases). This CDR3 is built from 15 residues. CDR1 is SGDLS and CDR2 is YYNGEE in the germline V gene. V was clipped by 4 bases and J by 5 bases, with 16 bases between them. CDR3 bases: TGTGCCAGCAGCTCTACAGGGCGTGAGGATCAGCCCCAGCATTTT. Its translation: CASSSTGREDQPQHF.

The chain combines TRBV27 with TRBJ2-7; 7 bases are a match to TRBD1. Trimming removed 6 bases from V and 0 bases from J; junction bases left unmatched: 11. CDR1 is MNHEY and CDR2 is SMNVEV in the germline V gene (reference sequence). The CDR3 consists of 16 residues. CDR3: CASRGHSGTDSYEQYF. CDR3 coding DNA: TGTGCCAGCAGGGGACATTCCGGGACAGACTCCTACGAGCAGTACTTC.

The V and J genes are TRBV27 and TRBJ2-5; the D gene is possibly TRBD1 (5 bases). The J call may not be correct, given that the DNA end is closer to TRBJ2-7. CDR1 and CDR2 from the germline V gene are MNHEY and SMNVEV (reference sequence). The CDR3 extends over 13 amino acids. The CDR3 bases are TGTGCCAGCAGTATCGCCGACAGTAACGAGCAGTACTTC. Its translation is CASSIADSNEQYF.

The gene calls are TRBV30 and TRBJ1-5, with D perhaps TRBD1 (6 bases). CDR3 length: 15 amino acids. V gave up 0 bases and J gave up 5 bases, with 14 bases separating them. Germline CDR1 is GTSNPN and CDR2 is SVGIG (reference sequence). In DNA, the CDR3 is TGTGCCTGGAGTGTACCCCGGACAGTGGATCAGCCCCAGCATTTT. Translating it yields CAWSVPRTVDQPQHF.

The CDR3 DNA follows: TGCGCCAGCAGCCAGGACTACGAGCGGGGGGGAGTCGCCGAGCAGTTCTTC. It specifies CASSQDYERGGVAEQFF. The chain uses TRBV4-3 and TRBJ2-1; 10 positions match TRBD2. Germline V gene lookup returns CDR1 LGHNA and CDR2 YSLEER. The CDR3 spans 17 residues. Germline trimming cut 3 bases from V and 10 bases from J; bases unmatched to any gene: 15.